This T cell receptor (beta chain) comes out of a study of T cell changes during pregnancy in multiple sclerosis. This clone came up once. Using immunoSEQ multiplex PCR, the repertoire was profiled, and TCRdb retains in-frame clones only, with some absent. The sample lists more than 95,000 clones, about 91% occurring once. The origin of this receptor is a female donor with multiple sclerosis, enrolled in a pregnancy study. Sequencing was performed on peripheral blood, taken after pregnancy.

CDR3 amino acids: CASSPRRTNEKLFF. CDR3 sequence (DNA): TGTGCCAGCAGTCCGCGTCGTACTAATGAAAAACTGTTTTTT. V gene TRBV6-5 combines with J gene TRBJ1-4, with D hard to call. Germline-derived CDR1 and CDR2 are MNHEY and SVGAGI. V was cut by 5 bases and J by 2 bases, with 9 bases left in between. This CDR3 has 14 amino acids.